This is a list of T cell receptor beta chains from one sample in a study of T cell responses to AZD1222 COVID-19 vaccine. Libraries were prepared by immunoSEQ multiplex PCR; TCRdb keeps only in-frame clonotypes and omits some of them. The profile shows 110,000 to 150,000 clones, approximately 83% of them singletons. The starting material was peripheral blood, obtained on day 0 of AZD1222 vaccination. The origin of the receptors is an adult in good health. The CDR3 runs from the conserved cysteine through the conserved F or W.

v_call: TRBV6-4
cdr3_aa: CASSPGVGTDTQYF

v_call: TRBV7-6
cdr3_aa: CASSLDWGWNTEAFF

v_call: TRBV10-3
cdr3_aa: CAISEGSTDTQYF

v_call: TRBV19
cdr3_aa: CASRIPPPGNEKLFF

v_call: TRBV4-1
cdr3_aa: CASSLYGGNEQYF

v_call: TRBV15
cdr3_aa: CATSRDGQPQHF

v_call: TRBV3-1/TRBV3-2
cdr3_aa: CASSPPRASLLVETQYF

v_call: TRBV12-3/TRBV12-4
cdr3_aa: CASSFAGSLEAFF

v_call: TRBV15
cdr3_aa: CATSSEDGGINQPQHF

v_call: TRBV19
cdr3_aa: CASSIGGQSTGELFF

v_call: TRBV5-1
cdr3_aa: CASSLGQVANEQFF

v_call: TRBV28
cdr3_aa: CASSFIGTGFGVNSPLHF

v_call: TRBV2
cdr3_aa: CASGGDFNEKLFF

v_call: TRBV5-4
cdr3_aa: CASSLPAVPNTGELFF

v_call: TRBV7-9
cdr3_aa: CASSLADGLSYF

v_call: TRBV6-5
cdr3_aa: CASRWMSGNTIYF

v_call: TRBV5-1
cdr3_aa: CASSYRGVTYNEQFF